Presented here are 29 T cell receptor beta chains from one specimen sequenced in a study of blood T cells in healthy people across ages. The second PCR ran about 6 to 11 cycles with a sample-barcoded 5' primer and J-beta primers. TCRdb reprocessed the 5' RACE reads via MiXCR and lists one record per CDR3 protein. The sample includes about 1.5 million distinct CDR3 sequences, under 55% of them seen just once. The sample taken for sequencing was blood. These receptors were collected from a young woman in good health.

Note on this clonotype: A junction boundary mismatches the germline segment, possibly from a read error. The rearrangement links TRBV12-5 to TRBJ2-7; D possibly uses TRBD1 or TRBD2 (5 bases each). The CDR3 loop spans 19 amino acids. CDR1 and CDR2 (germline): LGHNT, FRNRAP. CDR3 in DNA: TGTACTAGTGGTTTGGTAGGGGTATCCCACACCCACGACTCCTACGAGCAGTACTTC. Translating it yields CTSGLVGVSHTHDSYEQYF. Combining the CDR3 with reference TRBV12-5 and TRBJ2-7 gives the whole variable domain DARVTQTPRHKVTEMGQEVTMRCQPILGHNTVFWYRQTMMQGLELLAYFRNRAPLDDSGMPKDRFSAEMPDATLATLKIQPSEPRDSAVYFCTSGLVGVSHTHDSYEQYFGPGTRLTVT.

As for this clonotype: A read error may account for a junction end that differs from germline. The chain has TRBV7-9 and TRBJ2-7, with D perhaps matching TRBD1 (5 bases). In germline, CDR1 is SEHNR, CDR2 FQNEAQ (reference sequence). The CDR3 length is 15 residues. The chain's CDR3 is CTSSLPNRKPYEQYF. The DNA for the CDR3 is TGTACCAGCAGCCTTCCAAACAGGAAACCCTACGAGCAGTACTTC. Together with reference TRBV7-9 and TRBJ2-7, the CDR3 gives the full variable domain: DTGVSQNPRHKITKRGQNVTFRCDPISEHNRLYWYRQTLGQGPEFLTYFQNEAQLEKSRLLSDRFSAERPKGSFSTLEIQRTEQGDSAMYLCTSSLPNRKPYEQYFGPGTRLTVT.

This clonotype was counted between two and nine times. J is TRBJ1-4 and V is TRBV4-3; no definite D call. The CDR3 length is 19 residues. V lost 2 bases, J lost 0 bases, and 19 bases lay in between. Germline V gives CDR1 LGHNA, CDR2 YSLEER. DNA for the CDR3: TGCGCCAGCAGCCAACCCGTCACGGACTTGCGTGCAACTAATGAAAAACTGTTTTTT. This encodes CASSQPVTDLRATNEKLFF.

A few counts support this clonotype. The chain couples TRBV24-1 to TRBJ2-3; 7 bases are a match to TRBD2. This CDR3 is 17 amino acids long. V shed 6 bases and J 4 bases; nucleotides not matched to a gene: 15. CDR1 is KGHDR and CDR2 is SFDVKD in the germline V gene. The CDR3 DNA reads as TGTGCCACCAGTCCCTCACAGCGAGGCGGGAGCGCAGATACGCAGTATTTT. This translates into CATSPSQRGGSADTQYF.

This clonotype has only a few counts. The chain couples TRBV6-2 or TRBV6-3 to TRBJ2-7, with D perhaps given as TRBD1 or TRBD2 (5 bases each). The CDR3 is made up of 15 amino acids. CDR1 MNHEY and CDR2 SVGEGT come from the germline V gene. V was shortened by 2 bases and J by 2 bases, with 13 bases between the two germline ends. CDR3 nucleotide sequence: TGTGCCAGCAGTTACCCCCGGGACGGAACCTACGAGCAGTACTTC. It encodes CASSYPRDGTYEQYF.

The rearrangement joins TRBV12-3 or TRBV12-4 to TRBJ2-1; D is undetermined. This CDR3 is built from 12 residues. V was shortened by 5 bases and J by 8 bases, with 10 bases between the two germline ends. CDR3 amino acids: CASSPLRHEQFF. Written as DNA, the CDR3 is TGTGCCAGCAGTCCACTTCGACATGAGCAGTTCTTC.

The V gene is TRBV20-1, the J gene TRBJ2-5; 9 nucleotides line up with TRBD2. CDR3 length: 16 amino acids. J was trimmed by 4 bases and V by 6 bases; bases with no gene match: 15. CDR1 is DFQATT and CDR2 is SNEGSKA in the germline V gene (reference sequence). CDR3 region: CSARRLAEDSLETQYF. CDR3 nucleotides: TGCAGTGCGCGCCGACTAGCGGAAGACTCACTAGAGACCCAGTACTTC.

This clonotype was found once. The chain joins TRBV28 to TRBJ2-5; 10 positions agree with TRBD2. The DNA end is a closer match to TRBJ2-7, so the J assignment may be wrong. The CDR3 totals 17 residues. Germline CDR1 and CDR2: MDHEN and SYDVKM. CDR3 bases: TGTGCCAGCAGCCGACCCCCTCTAGCGGGAGTGTCCGACGAGCAGTACTTC. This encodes CASSRPPLAGVSDEQYF.

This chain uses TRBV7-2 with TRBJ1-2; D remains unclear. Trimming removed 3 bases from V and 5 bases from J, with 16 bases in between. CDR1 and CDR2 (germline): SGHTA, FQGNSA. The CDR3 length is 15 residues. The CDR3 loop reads CASSFIGERTYGYTF. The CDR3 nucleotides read TGTGCCAGCAGCTTTATCGGGGAGAGGACTTATGGCTACACCTTC. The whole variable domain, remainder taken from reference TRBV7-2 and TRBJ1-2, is GAGVSQSPSNKVTEKGKDVELRCDPISGHTALYWYRQSLGQGLEFLIYFQGNSAPDKSGLPSDRFSAERTGGSVSTLTIQRTQQEDSAVYLCASSFIGERTYGYTFGSGTRLTVV.

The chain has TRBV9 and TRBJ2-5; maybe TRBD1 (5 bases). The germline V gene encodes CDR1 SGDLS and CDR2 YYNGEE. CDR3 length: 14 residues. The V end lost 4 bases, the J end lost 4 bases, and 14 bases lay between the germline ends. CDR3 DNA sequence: TGTGCCAGCAGCCCAGGACAACGCTTAGAGACCCAGTACTTC. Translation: CASSPGQRLETQYF. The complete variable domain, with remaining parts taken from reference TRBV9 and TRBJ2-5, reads DSGVTQTPKHLITATGQRVTLRCSPRSGDLSVYWYQQSLDQGLQFLIQYYNGEERAKGNILERFSAQQFPDLHSELNLSSLELGDSALYFCASSPGQRLETQYFGPGTRLLVL.

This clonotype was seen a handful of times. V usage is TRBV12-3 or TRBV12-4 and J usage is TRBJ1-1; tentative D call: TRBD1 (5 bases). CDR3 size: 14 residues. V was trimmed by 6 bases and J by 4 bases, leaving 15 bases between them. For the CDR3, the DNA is TGTGCCAGCAGAATAGACTGGGGGGGCACTGAAGCTTTCTTT. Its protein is CASRIDWGGTEAFF.

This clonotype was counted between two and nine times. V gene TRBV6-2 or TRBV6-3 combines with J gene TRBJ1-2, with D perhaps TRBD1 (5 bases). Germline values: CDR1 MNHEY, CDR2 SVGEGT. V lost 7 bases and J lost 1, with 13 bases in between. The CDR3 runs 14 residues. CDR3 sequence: CASKRGSGNYGYTF. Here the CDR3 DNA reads TGTGCCAGCAAAAGGGGATCTGGTAACTATGGCTACACCTTC.

The CDR3 loop reads CASSPSTSGSYEQYF. In DNA, the CDR3 is TGTGCCAGCTCACCAAGTACTAGCGGGAGCTACGAGCAGTACTTC. The J gene is TRBJ2-5, the V gene TRBV18; 11 bases align to TRBD2. The J call is in doubt because the DNA end fits TRBJ2-7 better. Germline CDR1 and CDR2: KGHSH and LQKENI. The CDR3 runs 15 residues.

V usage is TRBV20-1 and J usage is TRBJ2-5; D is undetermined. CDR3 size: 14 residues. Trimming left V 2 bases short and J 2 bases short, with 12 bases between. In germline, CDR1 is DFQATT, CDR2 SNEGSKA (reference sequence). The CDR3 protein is CSARIPGQQETQYF. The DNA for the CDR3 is TGCAGTGCTAGAATCCCGGGCCAACAAGAGACCCAGTACTTC.

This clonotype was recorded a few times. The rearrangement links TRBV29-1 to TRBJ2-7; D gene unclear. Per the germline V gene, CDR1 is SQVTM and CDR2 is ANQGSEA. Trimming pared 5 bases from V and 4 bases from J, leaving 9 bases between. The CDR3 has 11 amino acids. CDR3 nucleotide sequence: TGCAGCGTTAAACGGAGTTACGAGCAGTACTTC. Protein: CSVKRSYEQYF.

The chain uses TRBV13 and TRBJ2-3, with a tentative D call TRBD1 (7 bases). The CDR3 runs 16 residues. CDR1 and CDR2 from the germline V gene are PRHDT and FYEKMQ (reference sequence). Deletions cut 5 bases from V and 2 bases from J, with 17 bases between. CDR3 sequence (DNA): TGTGCCAGCAGCGGATTTGACAGGGAGGCCACAGATACGCAGTATTTT. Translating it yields CASSGFDREATDTQYF.

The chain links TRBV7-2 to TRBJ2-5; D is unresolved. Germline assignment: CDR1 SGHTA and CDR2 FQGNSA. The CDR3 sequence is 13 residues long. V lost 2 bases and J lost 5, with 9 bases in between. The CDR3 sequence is CASSLSRAETQYF. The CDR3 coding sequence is TGTGCCAGCAGCTTAAGTCGGGCGGAGACCCAGTACTTC.

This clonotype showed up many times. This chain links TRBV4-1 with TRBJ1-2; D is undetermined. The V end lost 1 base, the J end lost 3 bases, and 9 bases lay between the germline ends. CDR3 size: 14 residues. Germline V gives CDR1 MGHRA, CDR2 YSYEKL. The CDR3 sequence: CASSQGGLDYGYTF. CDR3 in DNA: TGCGCCAGCAGCCAAGGCGGGTTGGACTATGGCTACACCTTC.

The CDR3 DNA reads as TGTGCCAGCAGCTCAAGCGGGGGGCGGACCAAAAACATTCAGTACTTC. Protein product: CASSSSGGRTKNIQYF. The chain employs TRBV7-9 and TRBJ2-4; 9 positions match TRBD2. CDR3 length: 16 residues. V trimming: 4 bases; J trimming: 2 bases; junction bases outside the gene matches: 6. Germline V gene sequence: CDR1 SEHNR, CDR2 FQNEAQ (reference sequence).

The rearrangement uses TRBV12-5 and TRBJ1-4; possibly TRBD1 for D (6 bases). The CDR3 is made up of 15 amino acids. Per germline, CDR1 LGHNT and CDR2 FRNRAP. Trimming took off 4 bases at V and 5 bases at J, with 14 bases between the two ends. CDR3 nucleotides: TGTGCTAGTGGTTGGATGACAGGAGTAAATGAAAAACTGTTTTTT. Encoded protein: CASGWMTGVNEKLFF.

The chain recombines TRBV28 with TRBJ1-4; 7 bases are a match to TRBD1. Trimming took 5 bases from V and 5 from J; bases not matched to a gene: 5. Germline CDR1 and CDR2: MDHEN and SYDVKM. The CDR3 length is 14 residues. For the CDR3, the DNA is TGTGCCAGCAGTACAGGGGTTGGCAATGAAAAACTGTTTTTT. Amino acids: CASSTGVGNEKLFF.

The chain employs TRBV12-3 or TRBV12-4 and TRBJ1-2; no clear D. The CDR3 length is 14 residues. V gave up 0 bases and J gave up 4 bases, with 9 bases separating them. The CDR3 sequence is CASSLATRGYGYTF. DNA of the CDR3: TGTGCCAGCAGTTTAGCGACCCGAGGCTATGGCTACACCTTC.

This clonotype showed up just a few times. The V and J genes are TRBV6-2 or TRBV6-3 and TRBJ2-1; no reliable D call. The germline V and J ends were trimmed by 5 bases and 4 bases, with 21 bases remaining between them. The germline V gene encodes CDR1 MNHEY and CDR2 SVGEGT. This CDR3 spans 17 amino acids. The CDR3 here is CASSHPSGPGPYNEQFF. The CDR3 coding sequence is TGTGCCAGCAGTCACCCGTCTGGCCCCGGACCGTACAATGAGCAGTTCTTC.

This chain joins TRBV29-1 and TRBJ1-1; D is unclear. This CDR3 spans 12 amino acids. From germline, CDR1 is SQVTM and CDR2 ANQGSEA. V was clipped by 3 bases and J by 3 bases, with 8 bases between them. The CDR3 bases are TGCAGCGTTGACAAGGACGACACTGAAGCTTTCTTT. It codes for CSVDKDDTEAFF.

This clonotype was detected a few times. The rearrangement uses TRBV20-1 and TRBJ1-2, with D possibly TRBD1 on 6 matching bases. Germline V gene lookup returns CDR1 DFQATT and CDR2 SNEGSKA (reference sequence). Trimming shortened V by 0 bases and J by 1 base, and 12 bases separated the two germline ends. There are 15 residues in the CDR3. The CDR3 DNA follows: TGCAGTGCTAGAGATTTGGGCAGGGGTAACTATGGCTACACCTTC. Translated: CSARDLGRGNYGYTF.

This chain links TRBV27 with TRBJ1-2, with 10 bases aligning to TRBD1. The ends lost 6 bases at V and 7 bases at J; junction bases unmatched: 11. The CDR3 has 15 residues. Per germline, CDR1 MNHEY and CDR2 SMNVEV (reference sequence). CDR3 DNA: TGTGCCAGCAGGGGACAGGGGAGCGGGGAAAGTGGCTACACCTTC. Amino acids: CASRGQGSGESGYTF.

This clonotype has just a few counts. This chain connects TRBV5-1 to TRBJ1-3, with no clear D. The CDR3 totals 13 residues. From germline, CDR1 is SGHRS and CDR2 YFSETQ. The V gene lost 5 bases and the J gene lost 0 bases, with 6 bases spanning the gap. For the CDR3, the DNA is TGCGCCAGCAGGGGTAGCTCTGGAAACACCATATATTTT. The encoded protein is CASRGSSGNTIYF.

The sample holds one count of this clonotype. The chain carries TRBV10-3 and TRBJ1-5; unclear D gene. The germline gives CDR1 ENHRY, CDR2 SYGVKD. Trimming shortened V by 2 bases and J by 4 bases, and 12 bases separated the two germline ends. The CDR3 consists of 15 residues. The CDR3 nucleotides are TGTGCCATCAGTGAGCCTCTTCTGTTAAATCAGCCCCAGCATTTT. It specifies CAISEPLLLNQPQHF.

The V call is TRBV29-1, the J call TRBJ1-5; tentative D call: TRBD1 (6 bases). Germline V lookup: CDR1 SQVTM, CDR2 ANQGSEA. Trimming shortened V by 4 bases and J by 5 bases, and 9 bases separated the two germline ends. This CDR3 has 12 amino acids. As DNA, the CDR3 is TGCAGCGTTGGGACAGACTATCAGCCCCAGCATTTT. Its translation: CSVGTDYQPQHF.